The 4 T cell receptor beta chains reported below all come from one sample, sequenced in a study of blood T cells in healthy people across ages. A second PCR, run for about 6 to 12 cycles, used a sample-barcoded 5' primer plus a J-beta primer mix. TCRdb re-called the 5' RACE reads through MiXCR, storing one row per CDR3 protein. The table lists about 1,800,000 distinct CDR3 sequences, roughly 28% of them singletons, with 7.7% in the top ten. Sequencing input: blood. The receptors come from a woman in her twenties or thirties in good health.

For this clonotype: The conserved closing phenylalanine or tryptophan is absent in this CDR3, likely reflecting a read error. The chain joins TRBV7-9 to TRBJ2-3; D is undetermined. This CDR3 region has 16 residues. Per germline, CDR1 SEHNR and CDR2 FQNEAQ (reference sequence). V gave up 4 bases and J gave up 3 bases, with 17 bases separating them. DNA of the CDR3: TGTGCCAGCAGCTCTCTAGATTCGGAAGTGACAGATACGCAGTATGTT. Translation: CASSSLDSEVTDTQYV.

This clonotype was observed at least ten times. CDR3 sequence: CASSWLGTGLGETQYF. The CDR3, as DNA: TGTGCCAGCAGCTGGCTAGGGACAGGCCTCGGGGAGACCCAGTACTTC. The chain uses TRBV7-6 and TRBJ2-5; TRBD1 aligns across 8 bases. CDR1 and CDR2 (germline): SGHVS, FNYEAQ. V lost 4 bases to trimming and J lost 5 bases; unmatched junction nucleotides: 12. This CDR3 spans 16 amino acids.

The rearrangement uses TRBV7-9 and TRBJ2-2; D uncertain. The CDR3 covers 14 residues. The V gene lost 3 bases and the J gene lost 5 bases, with 10 bases spanning the gap. CDR1 and CDR2 from the germline V gene are SEHNR and FQNEAQ (reference sequence). CDR3 nucleotide sequence: TGTGCCAGCAGCTTTACGCTGGGGACCGGGGAGCTGTTTTTT. This sequence encodes CASSFTLGTGELFF.

This clonotype was counted at least ten times. The chain joins TRBV5-1 to TRBJ1-2, with 7 positions matching TRBD1. The CDR3 has 14 amino acids. Looked up from germline, CDR1 is SGHRS and CDR2 is YFSETQ. The V and J ends lost 8 bases and 6 bases, in that order; junction bases with no gene match: 13. The CDR3 spells CARDRYTVSDGYTF. The CDR3 nucleotides are TGCGCCAGGGACAGGTATACGGTTTCGGATGGCTACACCTTC.